Listed below are T cell receptor beta chains from one sample, sequenced in a study of cytomegalovirus exposure and HLA in healthy donors. Produced via immunoSEQ multiplex PCR; TCRdb's table is partial and in-frame only. The sample records 85,000 to 90,000 clones, roughly 80% being singletons. Sequenced input: PBMCs. These TCRs come from a young man in good health and CMV-seronegative. Both conserved end residues are part of each CDR3. Fields, in order: clone size, V gene, J gene, D gene, CDR3 protein, CDR3 DNA. The D gene is left open where the match is weak. Clone size is given for some rows only: seen once, a few or many times, or a class if the clone is expanded.

abundance: few
v_gene: TRBV6-5
j_gene: TRBJ1-1
d_gene: TRBD1
CDR3aa: CASSDRTGGTEAFF
CDR3nt: TGTGCCAGCAGTGACCGGACAGGGGGTACTGAAGCTTTCTTT

abundance: NA
v_gene: TRBV19
j_gene: TRBJ2-3
d_gene: TRBD1
CDR3aa: CASNRDRRKNTQYF
CDR3nt: TGTGCCAGTAACCGGGACAGAAGAAAGAATACGCAGTATTTT

abundance: NA
v_gene: TRBV27
j_gene: TRBJ2-7
d_gene: TRBD1
CDR3aa: CASSRQGLPYEQYF
CDR3nt: TGTGCCAGCAGCCGACAGGGCCTGCCCTACGAGCAGTACTTC

abundance: NA
v_gene: TRBV11-3
j_gene: TRBJ2-2
d_gene: TRBD2
CDR3aa: CASSLRLAVNTGELFF
CDR3nt: TGTGCCAGCAGCTTACGGCTAGCGGTAAACACCGGGGAGCTGTTTTTT

abundance: once
v_gene: TRBV19
j_gene: TRBJ1-5
d_gene: NA
CDR3aa: CASSIGTSKGNQPQHF
CDR3nt: TGTGCCAGTAGTATAGGGACTTCGAAAGGCAATCAGCCCCAGCATTTT

abundance: NA
v_gene: TRBV19
j_gene: TRBJ1-5
d_gene: TRBD1
CDR3aa: CASRVQGQGDQPQHF
CDR3nt: TGTGCCAGTAGGGTACAAGGACAGGGGGATCAGCCCCAGCATTTT

abundance: NA
v_gene: TRBV9
j_gene: TRBJ1-1
d_gene: NA
CDR3aa: CASSAELGGTEAFF
CDR3nt: TGTGCCAGCAGCGCCGAATTGGGGGGCACTGAAGCTTTCTTT

abundance: few
v_gene: TRBV10-3
j_gene: TRBJ1-1
d_gene: NA
CDR3aa: CAGGGDNTEAFF
CDR3nt: TGTGCCGGAGGGGGGGACAACACTGAAGCTTTCTTT

abundance: few
v_gene: TRBV2
j_gene: TRBJ1-2
d_gene: TRBD1
CDR3aa: CARTGAEGYTF
CDR3nt: TGTGCCAGGACAGGGGCGGAGGGCTACACCTTC

abundance: NA
v_gene: TRBV5-1
j_gene: TRBJ2-5
d_gene: NA
CDR3aa: CASSYQQETQYF
CDR3nt: TGCGCCAGCAGTTATCAGCAAGAGACCCAGTACTTC

abundance: NA
v_gene: TRBV5-8
j_gene: TRBJ1-5
d_gene: TRBD1
CDR3aa: CASSAPPGGRQPQHF
CDR3nt: TGTGCCAGCAGCGCCCCCCCAGGGGGCCGTCAGCCCCAGCATTTT

abundance: NA
v_gene: TRBV19
j_gene: TRBJ2-7
d_gene: NA
CDR3aa: CASTGRSHEQYF
CDR3nt: TGTGCCAGTACAGGCCGAAGTCACGAGCAGTACTTC

abundance: NA
v_gene: TRBV5-1
j_gene: TRBJ1-1
d_gene: TRBD1
CDR3aa: CASRQGPNTEAFF
CDR3nt: TGCGCCAGCCGACAGGGTCCGAACACTGAAGCTTTCTTT

abundance: NA
v_gene: TRBV28
j_gene: TRBJ1-3
d_gene: NA
CDR3aa: CASNPAGAGNTIYF
CDR3nt: TGTGCCAGCAACCCAGCAGGGGCTGGAAACACCATATATTTT

abundance: NA
v_gene: TRBV29-1
j_gene: TRBJ1-1
d_gene: TRBD1
CDR3aa: CSVERTGGTEAFF
CDR3nt: TGCAGCGTTGAAAGGACAGGGGGCACTGAAGCTTTCTTT

abundance: NA
v_gene: TRBV27
j_gene: TRBJ2-7
d_gene: TRBD2
CDR3aa: CASSSIAGTYEQYF
CDR3nt: TGTGCCAGCAGTTCAATAGCGGGGACCTACGAGCAGTACTTC

abundance: NA
v_gene: TRBV11-3
j_gene: TRBJ1-2
d_gene: NA
CDR3aa: CASSLRGDGYGYTF
CDR3nt: TGTGCCAGCAGCTTACGGGGGGACGGATATGGCTACACCTTC

abundance: NA
v_gene: TRBV14
j_gene: TRBJ1-2
d_gene: NA
CDR3aa: CASSLPGHVYGYTF
CDR3nt: TGTGCCAGCAGCCTCCCGGGACATGTCTATGGCTACACCTTC

abundance: NA
v_gene: TRBV5-1
j_gene: TRBJ1-2
d_gene: NA
CDR3aa: CASSLEAGPSYGYTF
CDR3nt: TGCGCCAGCAGCTTGGAGGCAGGGCCAAGCTATGGCTACACCTTC

abundance: NA
v_gene: TRBV27
j_gene: TRBJ2-7
d_gene: NA
CDR3aa: CASGRSGTEPSYEQYF
CDR3nt: TGTGCCAGCGGTAGAAGTGGGACTGAGCCCTCCTACGAGCAGTACTTC

abundance: NA
v_gene: TRBV2
j_gene: TRBJ1-2
d_gene: TRBD1
CDR3aa: CASSGGDRHYGYTF
CDR3nt: TGTGCCAGCAGTGGAGGGGACAGGCACTATGGCTACACCTTC

abundance: NA
v_gene: TRBV6-1
j_gene: TRBJ1-6
d_gene: NA
CDR3aa: CASSDRGAKNSPLHF
CDR3nt: TGTGCCAGCAGTGACAGGGGCGCGAAAAATTCACCCCTCCACTTT

abundance: once
v_gene: TRBV11-1
j_gene: TRBJ2-3
d_gene: TRBD2
CDR3aa: CASSLVAGATDTQYF
CDR3nt: TGTGCCAGCAGCTTAGTAGCGGGGGCCACAGATACGCAGTATTTT

abundance: NA
v_gene: TRBV6-5
j_gene: TRBJ1-2
d_gene: TRBD1
CDR3aa: CASSLGQGHYGYTF
CDR3nt: TGTGCCAGCAGCCTCGGACAGGGACACTATGGCTACACCTTC

abundance: once
v_gene: TRBV28
j_gene: TRBJ1-5
d_gene: TRBD1
CDR3aa: CASSSTGDQPQHF
CDR3nt: TGTGCCAGCAGCTCAACAGGGGATCAGCCCCAGCATTTT

abundance: few
v_gene: TRBV14
j_gene: TRBJ2-5
d_gene: TRBD2
CDR3aa: CASSQEAGTSGLKSRTQYF
CDR3nt: TGTGCCAGCAGCCAAGAGGCCGGGACTAGCGGTTTAAAGAGTCGGACCCAGTACTTC

abundance: NA
v_gene: TRBV19
j_gene: TRBJ2-5
d_gene: TRBD2
CDR3aa: CASSPGGRAGGRMETQYF
CDR3nt: TGTGCCAGCTCGCCCGGGGGGAGAGCGGGGGGGCGGATGGAGACCCAGTACTTC

abundance: few
v_gene: TRBV5-4
j_gene: TRBJ2-7
d_gene: TRBD1
CDR3aa: CASSGGQGAVTYEQYF
CDR3nt: TGTGCCAGCAGCGGAGGACAGGGGGCGGTCACCTACGAGCAGTACTTC

abundance: once
v_gene: TRBV10-2
j_gene: TRBJ2-5
d_gene: NA
CDR3aa: CASSGRGTETQYF
CDR3nt: TGCGCCAGCAGCGGCAGGGGAACGGAGACCCAGTACTTC

abundance: NA
v_gene: TRBV9
j_gene: TRBJ1-2
d_gene: NA
CDR3aa: CASSVDSGTPGGYTF
CDR3nt: TGTGCCAGCAGCGTAGATAGCGGGACTCCGGGAGGCTACACCTTC

abundance: NA
v_gene: TRBV14
j_gene: TRBJ2-1
d_gene: TRBD2
CDR3aa: CASSQDTSGVTEQFF
CDR3nt: TGTGCCAGCAGCCAAGATACTAGCGGGGTCACTGAGCAGTTCTTC

abundance: NA
v_gene: TRBV27
j_gene: TRBJ2-1
d_gene: NA
CDR3aa: CASSSSTSGALGREQFF
CDR3nt: NA

abundance: NA
v_gene: TRBV5-1
j_gene: TRBJ1-1
d_gene: TRBD1
CDR3aa: CASSLASRSGTGTLYEAFF
CDR3nt: TGCGCCAGCAGCTTGGCTAGCAGGTCCGGGACAGGGACATTATATGAAGCTTTCTTT

abundance: NA
v_gene: TRBV27
j_gene: TRBJ1-2
d_gene: NA
CDR3aa: CASSLFFGQNYGYTF
CDR3nt: TGTGCCAGCAGTTTATTCTTCGGACAGAACTATGGCTACACCTTC

abundance: NA
v_gene: TRBV23-1
j_gene: TRBJ2-7
d_gene: TRBD1
CDR3aa: CASSPGQVRDEQYF
CDR3nt: TGCGCCAGCAGTCCGGGACAGGTTCGGGACGAGCAGTACTTC

abundance: NA
v_gene: TRBV14
j_gene: TRBJ2-3
d_gene: TRBD2
CDR3aa: CASSPGGADTQYF
CDR3nt: TGTGCCAGCAGCCCGGGGGGGGCAGATACGCAGTATTTT

abundance: NA
v_gene: TRBV7-7
j_gene: TRBJ2-2
d_gene: TRBD2
CDR3aa: CASSTLVGGKSTNTGELFF
CDR3nt: TGTGCTAGCAGCACCCTAGTGGGGGGGAAGTCTACGAACACCGGGGAGCTGTTTTTT

abundance: NA
v_gene: TRBV9
j_gene: TRBJ1-1
d_gene: NA
CDR3aa: CASSFWSDESTEAFF
CDR3nt: TGTGCCAGCAGCTTCTGGAGCGATGAAAGCACTGAAGCTTTCTTT

abundance: few
v_gene: TRBV5-4
j_gene: TRBJ1-1
d_gene: NA
CDR3aa: CASSLTGNTEAFF
CDR3nt: TGTGCCAGCAGCCTCACAGGGAACACTGAAGCTTTCTTT

abundance: NA
v_gene: TRBV7-9
j_gene: TRBJ1-1
d_gene: NA
CDR3aa: CASSIDRKLNTEAFF
CDR3nt: TGTGCCAGCAGTATTGACAGAAAGTTGAACACTGAAGCTTTCTTT

abundance: NA
v_gene: TRBV7-2
j_gene: TRBJ1-1
d_gene: NA
CDR3aa: CASSPTGMGAFF
CDR3nt: TGTGCCAGCAGCCCCACGGGAATGGGAGCTTTCTTT

abundance: once
v_gene: TRBV7-9
j_gene: TRBJ1-1
d_gene: NA
CDR3aa: CASTYRENTEAFF
CDR3nt: TGTGCCAGCACCTATCGGGAGAACACTGAAGCTTTCTTT

abundance: NA
v_gene: TRBV2
j_gene: TRBJ2-7
d_gene: TRBD1
CDR3aa: CASSQLGQGRGEQYF
CDR3nt: TGTGCCAGCAGTCAACTCGGACAGGGCCGTGGAGAGCAGTACTTC

abundance: NA
v_gene: TRBV19
j_gene: TRBJ1-1
d_gene: NA
CDR3aa: CASSISATEAFF
CDR3nt: TGTGCCAGTAGTATTTCGGCGACGGAGGCTTTCTTT

abundance: NA
v_gene: TRBV15
j_gene: TRBJ2-3
d_gene: NA
CDR3aa: CATRRDKLSTDTQYF
CDR3nt: TGTGCCACCAGGAGAGATAAGCTTAGCACAGATACGCAGTATTTT

abundance: NA
v_gene: TRBV27
j_gene: TRBJ2-6
d_gene: NA
CDR3aa: CASRQSSGANVLTF
CDR3nt: TGTGCCAGCAGACAAAGCTCTGGGGCCAACGTCCTGACTTTC

abundance: NA
v_gene: TRBV5-1
j_gene: TRBJ1-1
d_gene: NA
CDR3aa: CASSLEGPKNTEAFF
CDR3nt: TGCGCCAGCAGCTTGGAGGGGCCTAAGAACACTGAAGCTTTCTTT

abundance: few
v_gene: TRBV19
j_gene: TRBJ1-1
d_gene: TRBD1
CDR3aa: CASSMTGVNTEAFF
CDR3nt: TGTGCCAGTAGTATGACAGGGGTGAACACTGAAGCTTTCTTT

abundance: NA
v_gene: TRBV4-2
j_gene: TRBJ1-2
d_gene: NA
CDR3aa: CASSQDSPARERGGYTF
CDR3nt: TGTGCCAGCAGCCAAGATTCTCCAGCGCGGGAGAGGGGAGGCTACACCTTC

abundance: NA
v_gene: TRBV9
j_gene: TRBJ2-1
d_gene: TRBD1
CDR3aa: CASSVVGDRASSGDEQFF
CDR3nt: TGTGCCAGCAGCGTAGTGGGGGACAGGGCGTCTTCAGGCGATGAGCAGTTCTTC

abundance: NA
v_gene: TRBV7-2
j_gene: TRBJ2-2
d_gene: NA
CDR3aa: CASTIAGQGGELFF
CDR3nt: TGTGCCAGCACCATTGCTGGGCAGGGAGGGGAGCTGTTTTTT

abundance: NA
v_gene: TRBV5-1
j_gene: TRBJ2-1
d_gene: NA
CDR3aa: CASSFRVNEQFF
CDR3nt: TGCGCCAGCAGCTTCAGGGTCAATGAGCAGTTCTTC

abundance: NA
v_gene: TRBV5-1
j_gene: TRBJ2-5
d_gene: NA
CDR3aa: CASSWSTRGQETQYF
CDR3nt: TGCGCCAGCAGCTGGTCGACGCGGGGACAAGAGACCCAGTACTTC